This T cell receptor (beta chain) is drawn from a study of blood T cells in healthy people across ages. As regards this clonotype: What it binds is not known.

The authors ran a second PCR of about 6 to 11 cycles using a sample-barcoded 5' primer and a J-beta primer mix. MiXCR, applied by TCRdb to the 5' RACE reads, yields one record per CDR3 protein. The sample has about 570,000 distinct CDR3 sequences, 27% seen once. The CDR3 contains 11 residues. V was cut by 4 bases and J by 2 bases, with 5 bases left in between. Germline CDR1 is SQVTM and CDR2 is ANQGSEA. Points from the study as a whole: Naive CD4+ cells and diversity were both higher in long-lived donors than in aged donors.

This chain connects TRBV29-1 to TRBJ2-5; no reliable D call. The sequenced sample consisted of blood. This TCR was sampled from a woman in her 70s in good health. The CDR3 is CSVGSQETQYF. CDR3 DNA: TGCAGCGTTGGCAGTCAAGAGACCCAGTACTTC.